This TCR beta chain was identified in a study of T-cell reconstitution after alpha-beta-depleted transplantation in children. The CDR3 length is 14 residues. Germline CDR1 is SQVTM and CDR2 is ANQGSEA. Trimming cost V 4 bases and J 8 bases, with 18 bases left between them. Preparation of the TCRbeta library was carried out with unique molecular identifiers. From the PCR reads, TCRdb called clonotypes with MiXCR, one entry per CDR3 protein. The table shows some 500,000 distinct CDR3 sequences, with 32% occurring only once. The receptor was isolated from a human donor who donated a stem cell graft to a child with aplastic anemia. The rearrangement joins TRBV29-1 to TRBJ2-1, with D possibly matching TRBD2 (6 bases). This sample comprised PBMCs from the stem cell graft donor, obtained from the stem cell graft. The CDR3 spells CSVGDRAVADEQFF. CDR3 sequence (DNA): TGCAGCGTTGGGGACCGGGCGGTAGCGGATGAGCAGTTCTTC.